The present T cell receptor (beta chain) was sequenced within a study of monozygotic twins with inflammatory bowel disease. The CDR3 spans 19 residues. TCRdb reworked the 5' RACE reads into one entry per CDR3 protein, no DNA. The ten most abundant clones cover about 2.2% of a sample with fewer than 550,000 distinct CDR3 sequences. V usage is TRBV12-3 or TRBV12-4 and J usage is TRBJ2-3; lacking DNA, the TRBD2 call made by TCRdb goes unchecked. Input material: blood. The receptor was isolated from a human donor with ulcerative colitis or Crohn's disease, or a healthy co-twin of an affected twin (not recorded which). This chain's CDR3 is CASSSRTSGMESVTDTQYF.